This passage covers 3 T cell receptor beta chains from one sample sequenced in a study of vaccination and CD4 T cells after COVID-19. Sequenced with the Oncomine TCR Beta short-read assay was DNA taken from cultured CD4+ T cells. TCRdb analysed the PCR reads with MiXCR anew, one entry per CDR3 protein. The table records roughly 7,700 distinct CDR3 sequences, around three fifths of them present only once. Treatment described: roughly 10-day PBMC culture with coronavirus spike peptide pools or control peptides (ViraFEST assay). Collection of the unexposed donor's CD4+ T cells took place before the COVID-19 pandemic (2011-2018). Their target antigens are unknown. Input material: CD4+ T cells from blood, cultured in vitro. The source is a human donor in good health.

The chain employs TRBV6-1 and TRBJ2-2; TRBD1 aligns across 7 bases. The CDR3 covers 15 residues. Germline-derived CDR1 and CDR2 are MNHNS and SASEGT. Unmatched junction bases numbered 6, after V lost 4 bases and J lost 4 bases. CDR3 amino acids: CASSAGQEATGELFF. The CDR3 nucleotides read TGTGCCAGCAGTGCAGGACAGGAGGCCACCGGGGAGCTGTTTTTT.

J is TRBJ2-3 and V is TRBV19; D is undetermined. V lost 0 bases and J lost 3, with 7 bases in between. Germline CDR1 reads LNHDA; CDR2 reads SQIVND (reference sequence). The CDR3 sequence is 14 residues long. The CDR3 region is CASSIDPKTDTQYF. CDR3 DNA: TGTGCCAGTAGTATAGATCCGAAGACAGATACGCAGTATTTT.

The V and J genes are TRBV25-1 and TRBJ1-1; no reliable D call. CDR1 and CDR2 (germline): MGHDK, SYGVNS. With 5 bases removed from V and 11 bases from J, the gap between germline ends came to 12 bases. The CDR3 spans 11 residues. Here the CDR3 DNA reads TGTGCCAGCAGTAGCGGTACCCACGCTTTCTTT. It yields the protein CASSSGTHAFF.